This TCR beta chain was recovered during a study of Ad26.COV2.S vaccination and SARS-CoV-2 variants. The V and J ends lost 4 bases and 4 bases respectively, with 15 bases between them. The CDR3 loop spans 15 amino acids. In germline, CDR1 is SGDLS, CDR2 YYNGEE. Treatment: around 19 received Ad26.COV2.S at low or high dose, single or two shots; several received placebo; per-sample allocation not given. The samples date from day 63 after the first vaccine or placebo injection. The method was immunoSEQ multiplex PCR; TCRdb's version includes in-frame clones alone and lacks a portion of them. In the table there are nearly 400,000 clones, about 91% of which are singletons.

The chain carries TRBV9 and TRBJ2-1; D could derive from TRBD1 or TRBD2 (5 bases each). The source is a person aged 18-60 years who received the Ad26.COV2.S COVID-19 vaccine or a placebo. Sequenced material: peripheral blood, taken in a trial of Ad26.COV2.S vaccine versus placebo. The chain's CDR3 is CASSPLGETYNEQFF. Here the CDR3 DNA reads TGTGCCAGCAGCCCTCTGGGGGAGACTTACAATGAGCAGTTCTTC.